This TCR beta chain stems from a study of control samples from healthy donors and cancer patients. The CDR3 contains 18 residues. V trimming: 0 bases; J trimming: 3 bases; junction bases outside the gene matches: 12. The germline V gene has CDR1 LGHNA and CDR2 YNFKEQ. TCRdb's table, derived via immunoSEQ multiplex PCR, lists solely in-frame clones and lacks some. This table has about 68,000 clones, around 80% appearing once. The source of this sequence is a man aged 60 to 69 in good health. Sequenced material: blood. The chain employs TRBV4-2 and TRBJ2-7; the match to TRBD2 covers 9 bases. The CDR3 nucleotides read TGTGCCAGCAGCCAAGATGATTGGGGGCTAGCGGGGTTCTACGAGCAGTACTTC. Its translation is CASSQDDWGLAGFYEQYF.